The sequence of this T cell receptor beta chain was determined in a study of T cells after yellow fever vaccination. At the level of the study: Each low-cell-number fraction was prepared by means of SMART-Seq v4 Ultra Low Input.

The V gene's germline CDR1 is KGHSH and CDR2 LQKENI. Trimming removed 3 bases at V and 2 bases at J, with 17 bases between. The CDR3 runs to 16 residues. Synthesis of TCR cDNA relied on 5'RACE template switching, which attached a universal primer site and UMIs. Each CDR3 protein gets one entry after TCRdb re-called the 5' RACE reads with MiXCR. The profile covers 550,000 to 750,000 distinct CDR3 sequences, with approximately 12% appearing a single time and more than 13% taken by the ten largest. The clonotype was recovered from a man in his thirties or forties who received the YFV17D yellow fever vaccine. The source material was PBMCs, sampled on the day of the yellow fever booster vaccination. The gene calls are TRBV18 and TRBJ2-7, with D perhaps being TRBD1 or TRBD2 (6 bases each). The CDR3 nucleotides read TGTGCCAGCTCACCGGGGGGCTGGACGGCCGCCTACGAGCAGTACTTC. Residues: CASSPGGWTAAYEQYF. The full variable domain, in which reference TRBV18 and TRBJ2-7 provide the parts outside the CDR3, is NAGVMQNPRHLVRRRGQEARLRCSPMKGHSHVYWYRQLPEEGLKFMVYLQKENIIDESGMPKERFSAEFPKEGPSILRIQQVVRGDSAAYFCASSPGGWTAAYEQYFGPGTRLTVT.